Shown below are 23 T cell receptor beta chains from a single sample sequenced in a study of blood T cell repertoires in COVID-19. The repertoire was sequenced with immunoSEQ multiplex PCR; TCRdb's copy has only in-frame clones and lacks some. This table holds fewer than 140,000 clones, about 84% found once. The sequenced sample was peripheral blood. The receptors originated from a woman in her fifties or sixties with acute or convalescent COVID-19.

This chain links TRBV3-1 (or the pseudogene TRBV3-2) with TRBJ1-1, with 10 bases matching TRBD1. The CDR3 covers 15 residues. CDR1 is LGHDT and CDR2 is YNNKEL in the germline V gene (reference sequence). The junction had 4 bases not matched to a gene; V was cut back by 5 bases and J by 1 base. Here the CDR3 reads CASSNRDRGNTEAFF. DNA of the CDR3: TGTGCCAGCAGCAACCGGGACAGGGGGAACACTGAAGCTTTCTTT.

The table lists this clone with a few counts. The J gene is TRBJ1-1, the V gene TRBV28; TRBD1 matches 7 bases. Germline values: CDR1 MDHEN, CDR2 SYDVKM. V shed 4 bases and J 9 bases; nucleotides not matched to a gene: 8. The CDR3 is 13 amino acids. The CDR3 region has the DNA TGTGCCAGCAGTTCAGCAGGGGGAATTCAAGCTTTCTTT. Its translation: CASSSAGGIQAFF.

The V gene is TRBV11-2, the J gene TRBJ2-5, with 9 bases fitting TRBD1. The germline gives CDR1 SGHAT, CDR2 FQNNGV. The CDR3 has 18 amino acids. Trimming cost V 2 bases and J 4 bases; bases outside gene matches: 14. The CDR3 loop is CASSLWGRGGQGRETQYF. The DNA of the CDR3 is TGTGCCAGCAGCTTATGGGGCAGAGGTGGACAGGGGAGAGAGACCCAGTACTTC. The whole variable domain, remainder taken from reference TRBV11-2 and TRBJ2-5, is EAGVAQSPRYKIIEKRQSVAFWCNPISGHATLYWYQQILGQGPKLLIQFQNNGVVDDSQLPKDRFSAERLKGVDSTLKIQPAKLEDSAVYLCASSLWGRGGQGRETQYFGPGTRLLVL.

The CDR3 DNA reads TGTGCCAGCAGCGTAGGTGCGGGAGTCTCCTACAATGAGCAGTTCTTC. Protein product: CASSVGAGVSYNEQFF. This chain links TRBV9 with TRBJ2-1; 7 positions match TRBD2. CDR3 length: 16 amino acids. The V gene's germline CDR1 is SGDLS and CDR2 YYNGEE. The V segment lost 0 bases and the J segment 0 bases; nucleotides outside the gene matches: 3.

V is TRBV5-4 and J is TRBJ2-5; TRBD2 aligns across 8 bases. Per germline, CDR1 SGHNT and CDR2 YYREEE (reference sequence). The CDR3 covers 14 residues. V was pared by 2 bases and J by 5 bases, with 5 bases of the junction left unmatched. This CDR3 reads CASSLPGLGETQYF. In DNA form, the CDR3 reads TGTGCCAGCAGCTTACCGGGACTAGGGGAGACCCAGTACTTC.

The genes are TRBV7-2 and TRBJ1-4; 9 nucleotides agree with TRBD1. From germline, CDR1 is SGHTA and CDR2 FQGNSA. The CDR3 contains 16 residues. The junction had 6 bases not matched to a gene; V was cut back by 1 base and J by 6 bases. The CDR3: CASSLVFGTGHEKLFF. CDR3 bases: TGTGCCAGCAGCTTAGTATTCGGGACAGGGCATGAAAAACTGTTTTTT.

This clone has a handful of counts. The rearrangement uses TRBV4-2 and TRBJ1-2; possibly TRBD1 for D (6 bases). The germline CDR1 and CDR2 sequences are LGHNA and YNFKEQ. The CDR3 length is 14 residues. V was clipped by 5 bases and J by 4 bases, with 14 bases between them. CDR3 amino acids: CASSLGQQIYGYTF. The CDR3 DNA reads TGTGCCAGCAGCTTGGGACAACAAATCTATGGCTACACCTTC.

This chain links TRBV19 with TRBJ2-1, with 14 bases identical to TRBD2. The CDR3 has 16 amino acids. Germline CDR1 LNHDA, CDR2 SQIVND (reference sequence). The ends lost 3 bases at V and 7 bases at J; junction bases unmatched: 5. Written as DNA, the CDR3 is TGTGCCAGTAGTATGGCCGGGACTAGCGGGAGAAATGAGCAGTTCTTC. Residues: CASSMAGTSGRNEQFF.

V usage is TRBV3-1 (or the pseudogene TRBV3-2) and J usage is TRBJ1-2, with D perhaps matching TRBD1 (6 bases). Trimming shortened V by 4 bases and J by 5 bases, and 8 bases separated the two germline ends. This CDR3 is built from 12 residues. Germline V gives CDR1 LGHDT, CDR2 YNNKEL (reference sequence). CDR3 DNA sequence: TGTGCCAGCAGCCCGGACAGATATGGCTACACCTTC. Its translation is CASSPDRYGYTF.

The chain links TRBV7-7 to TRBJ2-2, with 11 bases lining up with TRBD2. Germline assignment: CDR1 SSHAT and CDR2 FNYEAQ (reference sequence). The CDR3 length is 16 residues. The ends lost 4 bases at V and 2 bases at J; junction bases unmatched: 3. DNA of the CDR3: TGTGCCAGCAGCTCCACTAGCGGGGGTAACACCGGGGAGCTGTTTTTT. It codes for CASSSTSGGNTGELFF.

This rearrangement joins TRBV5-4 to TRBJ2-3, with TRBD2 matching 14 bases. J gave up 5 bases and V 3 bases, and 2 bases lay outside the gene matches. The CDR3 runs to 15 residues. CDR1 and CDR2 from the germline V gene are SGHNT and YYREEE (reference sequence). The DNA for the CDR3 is TGTGCCAGCAGCTCGGGGACTAGCGGGGGAGATACGCAGTATTTT. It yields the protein CASSSGTSGGDTQYF.

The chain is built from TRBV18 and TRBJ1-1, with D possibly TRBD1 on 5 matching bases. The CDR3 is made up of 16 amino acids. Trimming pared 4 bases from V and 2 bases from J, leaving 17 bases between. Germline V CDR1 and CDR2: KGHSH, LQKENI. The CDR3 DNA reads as TGTGCCAGCTCACTCCAGGGCCCAGGGACTAACACTGAAGCTTTCTTT. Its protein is CASSLQGPGTNTEAFF.

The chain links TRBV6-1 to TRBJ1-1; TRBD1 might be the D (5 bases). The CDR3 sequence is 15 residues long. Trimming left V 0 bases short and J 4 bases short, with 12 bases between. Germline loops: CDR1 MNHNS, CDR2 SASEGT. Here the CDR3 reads CASSEALRGGTEAFF. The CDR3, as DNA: TGTGCCAGCAGTGAAGCGCTTCGGGGGGGCACTGAAGCTTTCTTT.

The CDR3 bases are TGCGCCAGCAGCTCGTCCCCTCAGGGTTCCACTGAAGCTTTCTTT. Translated: CASSSSPQGSTEAFF. The V and J genes are TRBV5-1 and TRBJ1-1, with a tentative D call TRBD1 (5 bases). V shed 3 bases and J shed 4 bases, with 16 bases lying between them. In germline, CDR1 is SGHRS, CDR2 YFSETQ. This CDR3 region has 15 residues. The full variable domain, with the rest looked up from reference TRBV5-1 and TRBJ1-1, is KAGVTQTPRYLIKTRGQQVTLSCSPISGHRSVSWYQQTPGQGLQFLFEYFSETQRNKGNFPGRFSGRQFSNSRSEMNVSTLELGDSALYLCASSSSPQGSTEAFFGQGTRLTVV.

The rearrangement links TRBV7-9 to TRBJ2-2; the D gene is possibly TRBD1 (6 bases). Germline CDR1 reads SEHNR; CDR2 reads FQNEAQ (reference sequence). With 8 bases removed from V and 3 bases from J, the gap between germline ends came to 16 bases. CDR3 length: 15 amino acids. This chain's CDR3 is CASRPQGLDTGELFF. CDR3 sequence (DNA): TGTGCCAGCCGTCCCCAGGGGTTAGACACCGGGGAGCTGTTTTTT.

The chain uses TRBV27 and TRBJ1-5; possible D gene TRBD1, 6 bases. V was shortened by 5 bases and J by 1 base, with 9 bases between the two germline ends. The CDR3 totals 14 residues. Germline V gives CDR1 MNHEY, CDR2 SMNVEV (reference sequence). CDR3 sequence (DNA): TGTGCCAGCAGTCACGACAGGAGCAATCAGCCCCAGCATTTT. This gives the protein CASSHDRSNQPQHF.

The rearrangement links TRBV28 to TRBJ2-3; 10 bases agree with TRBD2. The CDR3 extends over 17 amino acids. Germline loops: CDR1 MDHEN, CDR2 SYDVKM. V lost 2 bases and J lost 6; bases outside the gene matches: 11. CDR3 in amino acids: CASSLEGPAGGPDTQYF. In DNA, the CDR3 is TGTGCCAGCAGTTTAGAGGGGCCAGCGGGAGGGCCGGATACGCAGTATTTT. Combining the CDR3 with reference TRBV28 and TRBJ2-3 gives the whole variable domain DVKVTQSSRYLVKRTGEKVFLECVQDMDHENMFWYRQDPGLGLRLIYFSYDVKMKEKGDIPEGYSVSREKKERFSLILESASTNQTSMYLCASSLEGPAGGPDTQYFGPGTRLTVL.

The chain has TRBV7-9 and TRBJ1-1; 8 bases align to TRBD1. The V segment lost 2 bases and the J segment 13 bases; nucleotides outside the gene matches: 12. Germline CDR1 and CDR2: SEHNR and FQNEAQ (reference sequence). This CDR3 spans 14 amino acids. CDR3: CASSLLGQDSEVFF. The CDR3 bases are TGTGCCAGCAGCTTACTGGGACAGGATAGCGAGGTTTTCTTT. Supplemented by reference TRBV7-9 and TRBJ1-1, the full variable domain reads DTGVSQNPRHKITKRGQNVTFRCDPISEHNRLYWYRQTLGQGPEFLTYFQNEAQLEKSRLLSDRFSAERPKGSFSTLEIQRTEQGDSAMYLCASSLLGQDSEVFFGQGTRLTVV.

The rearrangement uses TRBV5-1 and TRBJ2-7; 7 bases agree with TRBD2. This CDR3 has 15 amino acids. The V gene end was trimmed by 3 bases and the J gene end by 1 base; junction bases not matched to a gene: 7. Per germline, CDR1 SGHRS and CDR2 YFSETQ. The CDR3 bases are TGCGCCAGCAGCTGGGACCCGGGACTATCCTACGAGCAGTACTTC. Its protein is CASSWDPGLSYEQYF.

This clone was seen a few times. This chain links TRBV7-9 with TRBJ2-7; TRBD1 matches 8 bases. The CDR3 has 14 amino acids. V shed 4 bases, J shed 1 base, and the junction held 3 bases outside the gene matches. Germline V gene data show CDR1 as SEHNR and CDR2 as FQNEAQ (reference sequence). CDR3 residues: CASSSGTGSYEQYF. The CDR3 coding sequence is TGTGCCAGCAGCTCCGGGACAGGTTCCTACGAGCAGTACTTC.

The CDR3 loop is CASSPGTRRKHF. As DNA, the CDR3 is TGTGCCAGCAGTCCCGGGACACGGAGAAAGCATTTT. The chain combines TRBV28 with TRBJ1-5; TRBD1 might be the D (6 bases). Trimming shortened V by 5 bases and J by 14 bases, and 16 bases separated the two germline ends. The CDR3 length is 12 residues. Germline CDR1 MDHEN, CDR2 SYDVKM.

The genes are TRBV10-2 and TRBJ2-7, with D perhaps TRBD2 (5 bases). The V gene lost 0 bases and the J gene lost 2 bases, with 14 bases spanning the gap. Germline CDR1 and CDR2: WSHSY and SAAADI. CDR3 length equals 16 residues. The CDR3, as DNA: TGCGCCAGCAGTGAGTCATCAGCGGAAACCACCTACGAGCAGTACTTC. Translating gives CASSESSAETTYEQYF.

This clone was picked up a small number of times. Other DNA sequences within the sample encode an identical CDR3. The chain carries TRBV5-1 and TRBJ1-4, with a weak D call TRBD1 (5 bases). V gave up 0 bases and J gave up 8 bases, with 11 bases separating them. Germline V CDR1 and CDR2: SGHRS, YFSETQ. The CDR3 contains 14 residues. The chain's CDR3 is CASSLEGVGEKLFF. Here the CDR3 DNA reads TGCGCCAGCAGCTTGGAAGGGGTGGGGGAAAAACTGTTTTTT.